This TCR beta chain was sequenced in a study of molecular identifiers for immune sequencing clone quantification. TCRdb itself ran the PCR reads through MiXCR, one entry per CDR3 protein. This table holds 85,000 to 95,000 distinct CDR3 sequences, 15% to 20% found once. This clonotype has ten or more counts. The CDR3 is 13 residues long. Germline V gene lookup returns CDR1 SGDLS and CDR2 YYNGEE. V lost 4 bases, J lost 1 base, and 5 bases lay in between. Sequencing used naive CD8+ T cells from blood, with Jurkat cell RNA spiked in. Subset here: FACS-sorted CD8+CD4-CCR7+CD45RA+ naive T cells. The receptor was derived from a human donor in good health. Some libraries in this study had Jurkat cell RNA spiked in. The chain is built from TRBV9 and TRBJ2-2; D is uncertain. The DNA for the CDR3 is TGTGCCAGCAGCCCTTTGAACACCGGGGAGCTGTTTTTT. It yields the protein CASSPLNTGELFF.